The 20 T cell receptor beta chains given below trace back to one sample, sequenced in a study of T cell changes during pregnancy in multiple sclerosis. Using immunoSEQ multiplex PCR, the repertoire was profiled, and TCRdb retains in-frame clones only, with some absent. This sample has approximately 40,000 clones, with roughly 90% found just once. The sample was CD4+ T cells from peripheral blood mononuclear cells, taken in the second trimester of pregnancy. These TCRs come from a female donor with multiple sclerosis, enrolled in a pregnancy study.

V usage is TRBV5-6 and J usage is TRBJ2-1; 10 nucleotides match TRBD2. From germline, CDR1 is SGHDT and CDR2 YYEEEE. Germline trimming cut 3 bases from V and 6 bases from J; bases unmatched to any gene: 12. The CDR3 loop spans 17 amino acids. The DNA for the CDR3 is TGTGCCAGCAGCTGGCCAACAGCGGGAGGGCGCAGCAATGAGCAGTTCTTC. Protein product: CASSWPTAGGRSNEQFF.

This clone was seen just once. This chain uses TRBV19 with TRBJ1-1; 7 bases line up with TRBD1. V shed 5 bases and J 10 bases; nucleotides not matched to a gene: 10. Germline V gene data show CDR1 as LNHDA and CDR2 as SQIVND (reference sequence). The CDR3 totals 13 residues. The chain's CDR3 is CASSEVRGNAAFF. Written as DNA, the CDR3 is TGTGCCAGTAGTGAGGTCAGGGGGAATGCAGCTTTCTTT.

The chain joins TRBV28 to TRBJ2-7; D is perhaps TRBD1 (6 bases). V was cut by 6 bases and J by 2 bases, with 8 bases left in between. The CDR3 contains 12 residues. CDR1 and CDR2 (germline): MDHEN, SYDVKM. CDR3 sequence (DNA): TGTGCCAGCAGGGACAGAGCCTACGAGCAGTACTTC. Its protein is CASRDRAYEQYF. Combining the CDR3 with reference TRBV28 and TRBJ2-7 gives the whole variable domain DVKVTQSSRYLVKRTGEKVFLECVQDMDHENMFWYRQDPGLGLRLIYFSYDVKMKEKGDIPEGYSVSREKKERFSLILESASTNQTSMYLCASRDRAYEQYFGPGTRLTVT.

V and J are TRBV30 and TRBJ2-1, with TRBD2 matching over 10 bases. This CDR3 is 13 amino acids long. Trimming took 2 bases from V and 15 from J; bases not matched to a gene: 10. Germline assignment: CDR1 GTSNPN and CDR2 SVGIG (reference sequence). CDR3 DNA: TGTGCCTGGAGTACTAGCGGGGCATCGTCTTCGTTCTTC. This gives the protein CAWSTSGASSSFF.

The chain has TRBV2 and TRBJ1-4; 8 bases match TRBD1. V lost 7 bases, J lost 7 bases, and 5 bases stayed unmatched. CDR1 is SNHLY, CDR2 FYNNEI, per germline. The CDR3 runs 13 residues. The CDR3 loop reads CASTDRASEKLFF. CDR3 in DNA: TGTGCCAGCACGGACAGGGCGAGTGAAAAACTGTTTTTT.

This sequence joins TRBV6-6 and TRBJ2-7; tentative D call: TRBD2 (6 bases). V was cut by 6 bases and J by 6 bases, with 18 bases left in between. Germline V CDR1 and CDR2: MNHNY, SVGAGI (reference sequence). The CDR3 covers 14 residues. CDR3 in amino acids: CASRTTGTEREQYF. CDR3 in DNA: TGTGCCAGCAGAACAACCGGGACTGAACGCGAGCAGTACTTC.

The chain is built from TRBV7-9 and TRBJ2-7; 13 bases fit TRBD2. This CDR3 is built from 18 residues. V lost 1 base and J lost 5; bases outside the gene matches: 11. Germline assignment: CDR1 SEHNR and CDR2 FQNEAQ (reference sequence). Here the CDR3 DNA reads TGTGCCAGCAGCTTAGGGCCCCTTTGGACTAGCGGGAGAGACGAGCAGTACTTC. Translating gives CASSLGPLWTSGRDEQYF.

The chain carries TRBV15 and TRBJ2-6; D gene uncertain. This CDR3 contains 15 residues. Trimming stripped 1 base from V and 2 bases from J, with 6 bases between. Germline lookup yields CDR1 LNHNV and CDR2 YYDKDF (reference sequence). The CDR3 DNA reads as TGTGCCACCAGCAGAGGGCAGGCTGGGGCCAACGTCCTGACTTTC. This sequence encodes CATSRGQAGANVLTF.

The chain couples TRBV2 to TRBJ1-1; the D is unclear. Germline loops: CDR1 SNHLY, CDR2 FYNNEI. The ends were cut back, 6 bases at V and 4 bases at J, with 18 bases in the middle. The length of the CDR3 is 15 residues. CDR3 DNA: TGTGCCAGCAGATCTCGGACTCGGAGGATCACTGAAGCTTTCTTT. It codes for CASRSRTRRITEAFF.

This rearrangement joins TRBV28 to TRBJ2-7; 8 nucleotides match TRBD2. After removal of 2 bases from V and 7 bases from J, the junction contained 10 bases not matched to a gene. The germline V gene encodes CDR1 MDHEN and CDR2 SYDVKM. The CDR3 runs 15 residues. As DNA, the CDR3 is TGTGCCAGCAGTTTAGGGGTAGCGGGGTCGGGAGAGCAGTACTTC. Amino acids: CASSLGVAGSGEQYF. Supplemented by reference TRBV28 and TRBJ2-7, the full variable domain reads DVKVTQSSRYLVKRTGEKVFLECVQDMDHENMFWYRQDPGLGLRLIYFSYDVKMKEKGDIPEGYSVSREKKERFSLILESASTNQTSMYLCASSLGVAGSGEQYFGPGTRLTVT.

The V call is TRBV7-2, the J call TRBJ2-7; 7 nucleotides match TRBD1. This CDR3 is 15 amino acids long. J was trimmed by 2 bases and V by 0 bases; bases with no gene match: 4. Germline V gene data show CDR1 as SGHTA and CDR2 as FQGNSA. In DNA form, the CDR3 reads TGTGCCAGCAGCTTAGCAGGGACAGCCCCCTACGAGCAGTACTTC. Translation: CASSLAGTAPYEQYF. Variable domain in full (rest from reference TRBV7-2 and TRBJ2-7): GAGVSQSPSNKVTEKGKDVELRCDPISGHTALYWYRQSLGQGLEFLIYFQGNSAPDKSGLPSDRFSAERTGGSVSTLTIQRTQQEDSAVYLCASSLAGTAPYEQYFGPGTRLTVT.

This clone was found once. This sequence joins TRBV9 and TRBJ2-4, with a weak D call TRBD2 (5 bases). Per germline, CDR1 SGDLS and CDR2 YYNGEE. Trimming cost V 4 bases and J 5 bases, with 22 bases left between them. The CDR3 loop spans 17 amino acids. CDR3 sequence (DNA): TGTGCCAGCAGCAACCGGGGAACAATAGGTAGCGAAAACATTCAGTACTTC. As protein: CASSNRGTIGSENIQYF.

The gene calls are TRBV6-6 and TRBJ2-7; 8 nucleotides line up with TRBD1. With V trimmed by 2 bases and J by 3 bases, 6 bases remained unmatched. There are 15 residues in the CDR3. CDR1 and CDR2 (germline): MNHNY, SVGAGI (reference sequence). The CDR3 protein is CASSYNGQGGYEQYF. In DNA form, the CDR3 reads TGTGCCAGCAGTTACAATGGACAGGGAGGCTACGAGCAGTACTTC.

The chain is built from TRBV28 and TRBJ1-3; 7 positions match TRBD1. This CDR3 comprises 13 residues. The germline V gene has CDR1 MDHEN and CDR2 SYDVKM. V trimming: 6 bases; J trimming: 4 bases; junction bases outside the gene matches: 3. For the CDR3, the DNA is TGTGCCAGCAGAAAACAGGGGGGAAACACCATATATTTT. This codes for CASRKQGGNTIYF.

The chain is built from TRBV6-5 and TRBJ1-3; TRBD1 agrees at 11 bases. Germline V gene data show CDR1 as MNHEY and CDR2 as SVGAGI. This CDR3 is built from 15 residues. The trim removed 6 bases at V and 7 bases at J, leaving 8 bases unmatched. CDR3 DNA: TGTGCCAGCAGGAAATCCGGGACAGGGGGGAACACCATATATTTT. It specifies CASRKSGTGGNTIYF.

This chain connects TRBV5-1 to TRBJ2-5; 7 positions agree with TRBD1. Germline V gene data show CDR1 as SGHRS and CDR2 as YFSETQ. V gave up 4 bases and J gave up 3 bases; unmatched junction bases: 3. The CDR3 is 13 amino acids. CDR3 nucleotide sequence: TGCGCCAGCAGCATGACAGGGAAAGAGACCCAGTACTTC. The encoded protein is CASSMTGKETQYF.

The table lists this clone with a count of one. The chain has TRBV7-8 and TRBJ2-7; D uncertain. Between the trimmed V and J ends, which lost 1 base and 0 bases, there was a span of 10 bases. Germline V gene sequence: CDR1 SGHVS, CDR2 FQNEAQ. The CDR3 spans 15 residues. CDR3: CASSLESHSSYEQYF. The CDR3 DNA is TGTGCCAGCAGCTTAGAAAGCCATAGCTCCTACGAGCAGTACTTC.

The rearrangement links TRBV6-4 to TRBJ1-2; TRBD1 agrees at 9 bases. V was pared by 6 bases and J by 6 bases, with 14 bases of the junction left unmatched. CDR3 size: 16 residues. The germline V gene has CDR1 MRHNA and CDR2 SNTAGT. The CDR3 spells CASSRSGTGNLNGYTF. The CDR3 DNA reads TGTGCCAGCAGCCGGTCCGGGACAGGGAATTTGAATGGCTACACCTTC.

This chain links TRBV29-1 with TRBJ2-7; the match to TRBD2 covers 7 bases. Per germline, CDR1 SQVTM and CDR2 ANQGSEA. V trimming: 6 bases; J trimming: 0 bases; junction bases outside the gene matches: 8. The CDR3 spans 14 residues. CDR3 residues: CSVVASGSSYEQYF. CDR3 nucleotides: TGCAGCGTCGTGGCTAGCGGAAGCTCCTACGAGCAGTACTTC.

This chain uses TRBV10-3 with TRBJ1-1; 8 nucleotides match TRBD1. CDR1 is ENHRY and CDR2 is SYGVKD in the germline V gene. V trimming: 0 bases; J trimming: 1 base; junction bases outside the gene matches: 4. The CDR3 has 16 residues. CDR3 nucleotides: TGTGCCATCAGTGAGTCGGGGACAGGAACGAACACTGAAGCTTTCTTT. Residues: CAISESGTGTNTEAFF.